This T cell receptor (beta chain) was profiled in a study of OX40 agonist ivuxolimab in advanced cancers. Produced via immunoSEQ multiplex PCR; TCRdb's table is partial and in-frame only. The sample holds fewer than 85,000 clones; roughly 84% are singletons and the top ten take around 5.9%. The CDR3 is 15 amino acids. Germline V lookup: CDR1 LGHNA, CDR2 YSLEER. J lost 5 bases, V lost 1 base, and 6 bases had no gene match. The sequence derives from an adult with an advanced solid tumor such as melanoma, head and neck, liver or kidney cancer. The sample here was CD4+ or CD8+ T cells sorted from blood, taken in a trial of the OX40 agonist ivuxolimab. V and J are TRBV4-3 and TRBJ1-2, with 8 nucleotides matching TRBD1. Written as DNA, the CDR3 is TGCGCCAGCAGCCAAGGGACAGGGCGGGGGTATGGCTACACCTTC. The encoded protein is CASSQGTGRGYGYTF.